These 22 T cell receptor beta chains share one sample of origin, sequenced in a study of OX40 agonist ivuxolimab in advanced cancers. Here immunoSEQ multiplex PCR was the method, and the copy in TCRdb shows in-frame clones only, minus some. The sample records 23,000 or so clones, about 88% being singletons. Sequenced material: CD4+ or CD8+ T cells sorted from blood, taken in a trial of the OX40 agonist ivuxolimab. Every receptor here comes from an adult with an advanced solid tumor such as melanoma, head and neck, liver or kidney cancer.

The rearrangement uses TRBV5-1 and TRBJ2-7, with a possible D match to TRBD1 (6 bases). There are 14 residues in the CDR3. V shed 4 bases and J shed 2 bases, with 13 bases lying between them. In germline, CDR1 is SGHRS, CDR2 YFSETQ. DNA of the CDR3: TGCGCCAGCAGCCCCAGACAGGAGCCCTACGAGCAGTACTTC. Translating it yields CASSPRQEPYEQYF. Drawing the rest from reference TRBV5-1 and TRBJ2-7, the complete variable domain is KAGVTQTPRYLIKTRGQQVTLSCSPISGHRSVSWYQQTPGQGLQFLFEYFSETQRNKGNFPGRFSGRQFSNSRSEMNVSTLELGDSALYLCASSPRQEPYEQYFGPGTRLTVT.

The chain recombines TRBV4-1 with TRBJ1-1; 8 bases map to TRBD1. CDR1 is MGHRA, CDR2 YSYEKL, per germline. V was clipped by 7 bases and J by 7 bases; unmatched bases: 14. CDR3 length equals 15 residues. CDR3 nucleotide sequence: TGCGCCAGCACCCCAAGCGCCGGGACAGGTTATGAAGCTTTCTTT. Its translation: CASTPSAGTGYEAFF.

The chain employs TRBV13 and TRBJ2-6; possible D gene TRBD2, 6 bases. Looked up from germline, CDR1 is PRHDT and CDR2 is FYEKMQ (reference sequence). V lost 5 bases, J lost 2 bases, and 13 bases lay in between. This CDR3 spans 16 amino acids. As DNA, the CDR3 is TGTGCCAGCAGCAGTCCGGGAGTCGCTGGGGCCAACGTCCTGACTTTC. Amino acids: CASSSPGVAGANVLTF. The full variable domain, in which reference TRBV13 and TRBJ2-6 provide the parts outside the CDR3, is AAGVIQSPRHLIKEKRETATLKCYPIPRHDTVYWYQQGPGQDPQFLISFYEKMQSDKGSIPDRFSAQQFSDYHSELNMSSLELGDSALYFCASSSPGVAGANVLTFGAGSRLTVL.

The genes are TRBV4-1 and TRBJ1-4, with a possible D match to TRBD1 (6 bases). The CDR3 length is 14 residues. CDR1 is MGHRA, CDR2 YSYEKL, per germline. Deletions cut 8 bases from V and 7 bases from J, with 17 bases between. The CDR3 sequence: CASRTGMGGEKLFF. For the CDR3, the DNA is TGCGCCAGCCGAACAGGGATGGGGGGTGAAAAACTGTTTTTT.

The chain uses TRBV7-9 and TRBJ2-7; TRBD1 matches at 9 bases. The CDR3 sequence is 15 residues long. J lost 5 bases, V lost 4 bases, and 9 bases had no gene match. CDR1 SEHNR and CDR2 FQNEAQ come from the germline V gene (reference sequence). The CDR3 region is CASSSTGQGTNEQYF. For the CDR3, the DNA is TGTGCCAGCAGCTCTACTGGACAGGGGACCAACGAGCAGTACTTC.

This sequence joins TRBV19 and TRBJ2-1, with 11 bases identical to TRBD2. The CDR3 has 17 amino acids. The germline V gene has CDR1 LNHDA and CDR2 SQIVND (reference sequence). The J segment lost 7 bases and the V segment lost 3 bases, leaving 11 bases of the junction unmatched. The CDR3 region is CASSITGTSGSFNEQFF. For the CDR3, the DNA is TGTGCCAGTAGTATTACGGGTACTAGCGGGAGTTTTAATGAGCAGTTCTTC.

This chain uses TRBV4-1 with TRBJ1-2; no clear D gene. Trimming removed 0 bases at V and 8 bases at J, with 7 bases between. The CDR3 spans 12 residues. Germline CDR1 is MGHRA and CDR2 is YSYEKL. The CDR3 sequence: CASSQDFVGYTF. The CDR3 DNA reads as TGCGCCAGCAGCCAAGATTTTGTAGGCTACACCTTC.

The chain has TRBV6-5 and TRBJ2-5, with a tentative D call TRBD1 (5 bases). The CDR3 is 15 amino acids. V lost 0 bases and J 5 bases, leaving 13 bases between the germline ends. The germline V gene has CDR1 MNHEY and CDR2 SVGAGI. The CDR3 region has the DNA TGTGCCAGCAGTTACTCGATAGGTAACAGGGAGACCCAGTACTTC. It encodes CASSYSIGNRETQYF.

The V and J genes are TRBV2 and TRBJ2-1; D perhaps matches TRBD2 (5 bases). The CDR3 is 10 amino acids. Deletions cut 7 bases from V and 11 bases from J, with 9 bases between. CDR1 SNHLY and CDR2 FYNNEI come from the germline V gene. CDR3 sequence: CASMQTKQFF. The DNA for the CDR3 is TGTGCCAGCATGCAGACTAAGCAGTTCTTC.

This chain uses TRBV5-1 with TRBJ2-7; 7 nucleotides agree with TRBD1. There are 14 residues in the CDR3. The J segment lost 5 bases and the V segment lost 2 bases, leaving 7 bases of the junction unmatched. Germline V gene data show CDR1 as SGHRS and CDR2 as YFSETQ. The CDR3 reads CASSLTNRGHEQYF. In nucleotides, the CDR3 is TGCGCCAGCAGCTTAACTAACAGGGGCCACGAGCAGTACTTC.

The genes are TRBV9 and TRBJ2-1, with D maybe TRBD2 (6 bases). CDR3 length equals 17 residues. V was shortened by 0 bases and J by 2 bases, with 15 bases between the two germline ends. Looked up from germline, CDR1 is SGDLS and CDR2 is YYNGEE. The CDR3 nucleotides are TGTGCCAGCAGCGTAGATGCCGGGAGTTCCCCCTACAATGAGCAGTTCTTC. The encoded protein is CASSVDAGSSPYNEQFF.

This clone has only one observation. The rearrangement links TRBV7-8 to TRBJ2-3, with D hard to call. Per germline, CDR1 SGHVS and CDR2 FQNEAQ. V lost 5 bases to trimming and J lost 2 bases, with 11 bases between them. This CDR3 contains 14 residues. CDR3 sequence (DNA): TGTGCCAGCAGCCCCCTCGGCTCCACAGATACGCAGTATTTT. This sequence encodes CASSPLGSTDTQYF.

This rearrangement joins TRBV13 to TRBJ2-2; 7 bases map to TRBD2. The V segment lost 7 bases and the J segment 3 bases; nucleotides outside the gene matches: 8. This CDR3 spans 15 amino acids. Germline-derived CDR1 and CDR2 are PRHDT and FYEKMQ (reference sequence). The CDR3 spells CASMAGARYTGELFF. As DNA, the CDR3 is TGTGCCAGCATGGCGGGAGCGCGGTACACCGGGGAGCTGTTTTTT.

The chain carries TRBV4-1 and TRBJ2-2; D gene unclear. This CDR3 has 15 residues. Germline V CDR1 and CDR2: MGHRA, YSYEKL. With 4 bases removed from V and 4 bases from J, the gap between germline ends came to 13 bases. The CDR3 region is CASSPHLTGTGELFF. The CDR3, as DNA: TGCGCCAGCAGCCCCCACTTGACTGGCACCGGGGAGCTGTTTTTT.

V and J are TRBV9 and TRBJ2-3; the match to TRBD2 covers 12 bases. The germline CDR1 and CDR2 sequences are SGDLS and YYNGEE. This CDR3 is 18 amino acids long. V shed 6 bases, J shed 8 bases, and the junction held 19 bases outside the gene matches. As DNA, the CDR3 is TGTGCCAGCACCGCGAGCATCAGGACTAGCGGGACACCCGCTACGCAGTATTTT. It specifies CASTASIRTSGTPATQYF.

This rearrangement joins TRBV11-1 to TRBJ2-7; possibly TRBD1 or TRBD2 for D (5 bases each). V shed 1 base and J shed 0 bases, with 7 bases lying between them. Looked up from germline, CDR1 is SGHAT and CDR2 is FQDESV (reference sequence). CDR3 length equals 14 residues. CDR3 in DNA: TGTGCCAGCAGCTTAGTCGGGGCCTCCTACGAGCAGTACTTC. As protein: CASSLVGASYEQYF.

This chain joins TRBV6-6 and TRBJ2-1; D ambiguous. Trimming removed 2 bases from V and 5 bases from J, with 13 bases in between. The CDR3 covers 15 residues. From germline, CDR1 is MNHNY and CDR2 SVGAGI (reference sequence). CDR3 bases: TGTGCCAGCAGTTACGAGGAACGGCAAGACAATGAGCAGTTCTTC. Its translation is CASSYEERQDNEQFF.

V and J are TRBV7-9 and TRBJ2-7, with D perhaps TRBD1 (6 bases). The CDR3 has 14 amino acids. V was shortened by 4 bases and J by 2 bases, with 12 bases between the two germline ends. Germline CDR1 and CDR2: SEHNR and FQNEAQ (reference sequence). CDR3 sequence: CASSYPQGPYEQYF. The CDR3 region has the DNA TGTGCCAGCAGCTATCCACAGGGTCCCTACGAGCAGTACTTC.

Note on this clone: Germline is not matched at one junction end, which may reflect a read error. The V and J genes are TRBV30 and TRBJ1-4; D is undetermined. CDR1 and CDR2 from the germline V gene are GTSNPN and SVGIG (reference sequence). The CDR3 length is 19 residues. CDR3 DNA sequence: TGTGCCTGGAGCGGAGTAGGGCTAACCCGGCGCTGGGATAATCAAAAACTGTTTTTT. Its translation: CAWSGVGLTRRWDNQKLFF.

The rearrangement links TRBV29-1 to TRBJ2-2; TRBD2 might be the D (6 bases). The CDR3 consists of 13 residues. Germline V gene lookup returns CDR1 SQVTM and CDR2 ANQGSEA. Trimming cost V 8 bases and J 0 bases, with 10 bases left between them. The CDR3 bases are TGCAGCTTCGGGACTTCGAACACCGGGGAGCTGTTTTTT. Residues: CSFGTSNTGELFF.

This clone has only one observation. The rearrangement uses TRBV30 and TRBJ2-7, with a tentative D call TRBD2 (7 bases). This CDR3 comprises 12 residues. Trimming took off 2 bases at V and 9 bases at J, with 14 bases between the two ends. Germline lookup yields CDR1 GTSNPN and CDR2 SVGIG (reference sequence). CDR3 DNA: TGTGCCTGGAGTCTGGGGGGGGGCGTGCAGTACTTC. Its protein product is CAWSLGGGVQYF.

The V and J genes are TRBV7-2 and TRBJ2-7; D gene ambiguous. V gave up 5 bases and J gave up 2 bases, with 10 bases separating them. The CDR3 runs 13 residues. Germline-derived CDR1 and CDR2 are SGHTA and FQGNSA. The CDR3 sequence is CASSASTAYEQYF. In DNA form, the CDR3 reads TGTGCCAGCAGCGCGAGTACCGCCTACGAGCAGTACTTC.